Listed here are 20 T cell receptor beta chains from one sample, sequenced in a study of T-cell memory formation after mild COVID-19. TCRdb used MiXCR to reprocess the 5' RACE reads, holding one entry per CDR3 protein. The repertoire holds just over 350,000 distinct CDR3 sequences, with 13% to 15% as singletons. The sequencing input was PBMCs or a T cell subset sorted from them (not recorded which). The receptor source for this set is a young man who had mild COVID-19 (a few samples of this study predate the infection). Cell type and time point are not known.

This clonotype was seen a handful of times. V is TRBV7-6 and J is TRBJ2-6; D could derive from TRBD1 or TRBD2 (5 bases each). This CDR3 spans 17 amino acids. The germline gives CDR1 SGHVS, CDR2 FNYEAQ. V was cut by 5 bases and J by 0 bases, with 14 bases left in between. CDR3 bases: TGTGCCAGCAGCCTCCGGGACGGAGTCTCTGGGGCCAACGTCCTGACTTTC. Translation: CASSLRDGVSGANVLTF.

CDR3 in amino acids: CASSHREGESGYTF. CDR3 nucleotides: TGTGCCAGCAGCCATAGGGAGGGGGAGTCTGGCTACACCTTC. V and J are TRBV3-1 and TRBJ1-2; possible D gene TRBD1, 6 bases. The length of the CDR3 is 14 residues. Per the germline V gene, CDR1 is LGHDT and CDR2 is YNNKEL (reference sequence). The V end was cut by 3 bases, the J end by 7 bases, with 15 bases between.

This clonotype turned up a few times. The rearrangement joins TRBV24-1 to TRBJ2-2; perhaps TRBD1 as D (5 bases). Trimming removed 4 bases at V and 6 bases at J, with 8 bases between. The germline V gene encodes CDR1 KGHDR and CDR2 SFDVKD. The CDR3 has 13 residues. Written as DNA, the CDR3 is TGTGCCACCAGTGACCAGGGCGCCGGGGAGCTGTTTTTT. This encodes CATSDQGAGELFF.

The V and J genes are TRBV13 and TRBJ1-5, with TRBD1 matching 11 bases. The CDR3 contains 17 residues. The germline V gene has CDR1 PRHDT and CDR2 FYEKMQ (reference sequence). After removal of 0 bases from V and 0 bases from J, the junction contained 1 base not matched to a gene. The CDR3 loop reads CASSLGGTGGSNQPQHF. The CDR3 region has the DNA TGTGCCAGCAGCTTAGGCGGGACAGGGGGTAGCAATCAGCCCCAGCATTTT. Complete variable domain (other parts from reference TRBV13 and TRBJ1-5): AAGVIQSPRHLIKEKRETATLKCYPIPRHDTVYWYQQGPGQDPQFLISFYEKMQSDKGSIPDRFSAQQFSDYHSELNMSSLELGDSALYFCASSLGGTGGSNQPQHFGDGTRLSIL.

Notes on this clonotype: A read error may account for a junction end that differs from germline. The rearrangement joins TRBV6-5 to TRBJ2-1; D is unclear. The length of the CDR3 is 13 residues. Germline V gives CDR1 MNHEY, CDR2 SVGAGI. CDR3 sequence reads: CASSSPSYTEQFF. In DNA, the CDR3 is TGTGCCAGCAGTAGCCCCTCCTACACTGAGCAGTTCTTC.

This clonotype has only a few counts. The gene calls are TRBV12-3 or TRBV12-4 and TRBJ2-5; 10 nucleotides match TRBD2. J lost 6 bases, V lost 3 bases, and 10 bases had no gene match. This CDR3 region has 16 residues. CDR3 sequence (DNA): TGTGCCAGCAGTTTTCTCAGCGGGGGGGCCGGGAAGACCCAGTACTTC. Translation: CASSFLSGGAGKTQYF.

The sample holds many counts of this clonotype. The J gene is TRBJ2-1, the V gene TRBV12-3 or TRBV12-4, with D unresolved. Trimming left V 4 bases short and J 9 bases short, with 16 bases between. The CDR3 length is 14 residues. In nucleotides, the CDR3 is TGTGCCAGCAGTTCCCTTCTGGGTCACCGTGAGCAGTTCTTC. Amino acids: CASSSLLGHREQFF.

In this sample, this clonotype turned up many times. The rearrangement joins TRBV5-1 to TRBJ1-4; D gene uncertain. The CDR3 extends over 13 amino acids. V was clipped by 0 bases and J by 5 bases, with 5 bases between them. In germline, CDR1 is SGHRS, CDR2 YFSETQ. This chain's CDR3 is CASSLVANEKLFF. The CDR3 coding sequence is TGCGCCAGCAGCTTGGTAGCGAATGAAAAACTGTTTTTT.

The chain recombines TRBV4-3 with TRBJ2-5; D is uncertain. CDR1 is LGHNA and CDR2 is YSLEER in the germline V gene. V was trimmed by 0 bases and J by 4 bases, leaving 9 bases between them. The CDR3 runs to 14 residues. For the CDR3, the DNA is TGCGCCAGCAGCCAAGATCACCGGAGAGAGACCCAGTACTTC. It specifies CASSQDHRRETQYF.

This chain joins TRBV9 and TRBJ1-6, with TRBD1 identical over 12 bases. This CDR3 comprises 14 residues. V lost 3 bases to trimming and J lost 9 bases; unmatched junction nucleotides: 1. Germline loops: CDR1 SGDLS, CDR2 YYNGEE. The CDR3 loop reads CASSAGQGASPLHF. For the CDR3, the DNA is TGTGCCAGCAGCGCGGGACAGGGGGCTTCACCCCTCCACTTT.

The chain is built from TRBV29-1 and TRBJ1-1; a possible D gene is TRBD1 (5 bases). V was shortened by 3 bases and J by 4 bases, with 6 bases between the two germline ends. This CDR3 spans 11 amino acids. Looked up from germline, CDR1 is SQVTM and CDR2 is ANQGSEA. In nucleotides, the CDR3 is TGCAGCGTTGAGGGGGTCACTGAAGCTTTCTTT. This translates into CSVEGVTEAFF.

The V and J genes are TRBV27 and TRBJ1-1; TRBD1 might be the D (5 bases). This CDR3 contains 14 residues. CDR1 is MNHEY and CDR2 is SMNVEV in the germline V gene (reference sequence). V was trimmed by 5 bases and J by 3 bases, leaving 13 bases between them. CDR3 bases: TGTGCCAGCAGTGTCAAGGGGCCCTACACTGAAGCTTTCTTT. Residues: CASSVKGPYTEAFF.

This clonotype was seen ten or more times. The chain carries TRBV10-3 and TRBJ2-2; 9 nucleotides align to TRBD1. The CDR3 has 15 residues. Trimming at V came to 6 bases and at J to 1 base, leaving 3 bases not matched to a gene. The germline CDR1 and CDR2 sequences are ENHRY and SYGVKD. DNA of the CDR3: TGTGCCATCAGCCCGGGACAGGGGAACACCGGGGAGCTGTTTTTT. Translated: CAISPGQGNTGELFF.

This clonotype was seen ten or more times. J is TRBJ2-5 and V is TRBV5-1; TRBD1 or TRBD2 may be the D gene (5 bases each). V was clipped by 5 bases and J by 2 bases, with 13 bases between them. Per germline, CDR1 SGHRS and CDR2 YFSETQ. The CDR3 is 14 residues long. This CDR3 is CASRGLTGQETQYF. The DNA for the CDR3 is TGCGCCAGCAGGGGGCTAACGGGGCAAGAGACCCAGTACTTC.

This clonotype has just a few counts. The rearrangement uses TRBV7-3 and TRBJ2-2; TRBD1 agrees at 7 bases. The germline V gene encodes CDR1 SGHTA and CDR2 FQGTGA. The junction had 5 bases not matched to a gene; V was cut back by 3 bases and J by 1 base. The CDR3 runs 16 residues. The CDR3 loop reads CASSLPGGLNTGELFF. The CDR3 DNA follows: TGTGCCAGCAGCTTGCCAGGGGGTTTGAACACCGGGGAGCTGTTTTTT.

This clonotype was detected ten times or more. The chain joins TRBV11-2 to TRBJ2-7, with D unresolved. V was trimmed by 2 bases and J by 0 bases, leaving 5 bases between them. Per the germline V gene, CDR1 is SGHAT and CDR2 is FQNNGV. This CDR3 is 13 amino acids long. The CDR3 loop reads CASSLSASYEQYV. In DNA form, the CDR3 reads TGTGCCAGCAGCTTATCGGCCTCCTACGAGCAGTACGTC.

This clonotype was seen more than once but under ten times. The CDR3 DNA follows: TGTGCCAGCAGTTCCAGCCTACAGGGGGCGAGTGGCTACACCTTC. Amino acid sequence: CASSSSLQGASGYTF. The V gene is TRBV6-2 or TRBV6-3, the J gene TRBJ1-2; TRBD1 agrees at 9 bases. The V and J ends lost 4 bases and 7 bases, in that order; junction bases with no gene match: 10. The germline gives CDR1 MNHEY, CDR2 SVGEGT. CDR3 size: 15 residues.

This clonotype has only a few counts. The J gene is TRBJ2-5, the V gene TRBV3-1; 7 bases agree with TRBD1. After removal of 5 bases from V and 5 bases from J, the junction contained 17 bases not matched to a gene. CDR1 and CDR2 from the germline V gene are LGHDT and YNNKEL (reference sequence). The CDR3 consists of 17 residues. CDR3 region: CASSFLYRGRPGETQYF. CDR3 DNA: TGTGCCAGCAGCTTTCTTTACAGGGGCCGTCCTGGGGAGACCCAGTACTTC.

This clonotype was detected only a few times. This sequence joins TRBV6-6 and TRBJ2-5; 9 bases fit TRBD1. Losses at the gene ends were 0 bases for V and 2 bases for J; bases not matched to a gene: 1. Germline lookup yields CDR1 MNHNY and CDR2 SVGAGI (reference sequence). The CDR3 extends over 15 amino acids. The CDR3 loop is CASSYSGTGQETQYF. The CDR3 region has the DNA TGTGCCAGCAGTTACTCCGGGACAGGGCAAGAGACCCAGTACTTC.

CDR3 DNA sequence: TGTGCCAGCAGTACCCCGAGGGTGGGCTATGGCTACACCTTC. This sequence encodes CASSTPRVGYGYTF. The chain carries TRBV28 and TRBJ1-2; D ambiguous. Germline-derived CDR1 and CDR2 are MDHEN and SYDVKM. The germline V and J ends were trimmed by 5 bases and 4 bases, with 14 bases remaining between them. The CDR3 spans 14 residues.